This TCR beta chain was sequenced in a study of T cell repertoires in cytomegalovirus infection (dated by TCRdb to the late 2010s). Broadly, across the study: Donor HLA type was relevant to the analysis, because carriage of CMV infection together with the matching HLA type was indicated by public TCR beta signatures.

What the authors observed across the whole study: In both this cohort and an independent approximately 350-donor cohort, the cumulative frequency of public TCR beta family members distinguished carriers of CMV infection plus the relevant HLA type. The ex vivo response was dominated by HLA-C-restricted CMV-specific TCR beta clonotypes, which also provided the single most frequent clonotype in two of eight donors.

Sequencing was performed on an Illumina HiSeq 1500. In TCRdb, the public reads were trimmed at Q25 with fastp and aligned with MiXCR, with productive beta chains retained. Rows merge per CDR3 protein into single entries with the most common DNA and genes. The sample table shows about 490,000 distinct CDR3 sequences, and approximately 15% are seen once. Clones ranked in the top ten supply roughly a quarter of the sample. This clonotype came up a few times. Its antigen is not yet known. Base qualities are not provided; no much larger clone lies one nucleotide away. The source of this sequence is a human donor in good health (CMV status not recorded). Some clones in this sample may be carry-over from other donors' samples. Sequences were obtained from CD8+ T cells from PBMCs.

The CDR3 has the sequence CASRTDNEKLFF. The sequenced DNA: TGTGCCAGTCGGACTGATAATGAAAAACTGTTTTTT. The sequence links TRBV19 to TRBJ1-4; confidence is insufficient to name the D gene. Including cysteine and phenylalanine, the CDR3 has 12 amino acids. Of the read, only the CDR3 DNA is kept; its 36 bases are in frame from base 1. Per the germline V gene (reference sequence), LNHDA is the CDR1 and SQIVND is the CDR2. Trimming removed 8 bases from V and 4 bases from J, leaving 8 bases between the germline ends.